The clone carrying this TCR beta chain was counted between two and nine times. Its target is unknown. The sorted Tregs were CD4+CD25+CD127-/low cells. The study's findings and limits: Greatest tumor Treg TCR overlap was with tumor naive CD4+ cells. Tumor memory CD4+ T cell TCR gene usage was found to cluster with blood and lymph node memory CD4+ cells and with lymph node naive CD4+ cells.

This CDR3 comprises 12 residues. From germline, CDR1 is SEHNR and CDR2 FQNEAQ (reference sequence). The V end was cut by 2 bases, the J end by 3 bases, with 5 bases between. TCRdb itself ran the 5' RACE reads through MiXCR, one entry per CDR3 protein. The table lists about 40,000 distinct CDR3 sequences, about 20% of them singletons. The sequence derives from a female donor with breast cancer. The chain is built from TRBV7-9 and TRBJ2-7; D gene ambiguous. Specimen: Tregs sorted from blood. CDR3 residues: CASSLMDYEQYF. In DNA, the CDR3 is TGTGCCAGCAGCTTAATGGACTACGAGCAGTACTTC.